The 25 T cell receptor beta chains presented below share a single source sample, sequenced in a study of T-cell reconstitution after alpha-beta-depleted transplantation in children. The library targeted TCRbeta and was prepared with unique molecular identifiers. Each CDR3 protein is one row after TCRdb ran MiXCR on the PCR reads. The table has some 550,000 distinct CDR3 sequences, 15% to 20% seen once. The starting material was PBMCs from the stem cell graft donor, obtained from the stem cell graft. Every receptor here comes from a human donor who donated a stem cell graft to a child with acute lymphoblastic leukemia.

This clonotype was picked up a small number of times. The CDR3 DNA reads as TGTGCCAGCAGCTCAATCGCTTCCACGTACTACGAGCAGTACTTC. Its translation is CASSSIASTYYEQYF. The chain is built from TRBV7-2 and TRBJ2-7, with D unclear. Germline loops: CDR1 SGHTA, CDR2 FQGNSA. The CDR3 loop spans 15 amino acids. V was clipped by 4 bases and J by 3 bases, with 16 bases between them.

The sample holds a few counts of this clonotype. This chain uses TRBV6-5 with TRBJ2-1; possibly TRBD1 or TRBD2 for D (5 bases each). CDR3 size: 12 residues. Deletions cut 0 bases from V and 12 bases from J, with 9 bases between. CDR1 and CDR2 (germline): MNHEY, SVGAGI. The CDR3 DNA reads as TGTGCCAGCAGTTACTCATCCGGGGCGCAGTTCTTC. It encodes CASSYSSGAQFF.

The chain combines TRBV29-1 with TRBJ2-7; 9 positions match TRBD2. The CDR3 runs 14 residues. The V gene's germline CDR1 is SQVTM and CDR2 ANQGSEA. V lost 2 bases to trimming and J lost 2 bases; unmatched junction nucleotides: 4. The chain's CDR3 is CSVETLAGPYEQYF. The CDR3 nucleotides are TGCAGCGTTGAAACTCTAGCGGGACCCTACGAGCAGTACTTC.

The sample holds a few counts of this clonotype. The chain links TRBV5-1 to TRBJ1-1; possibly TRBD1 for D (6 bases). The germline CDR1 and CDR2 sequences are SGHRS and YFSETQ. Trimming shortened V by 0 bases and J by 5 bases, and 11 bases separated the two germline ends. This CDR3 contains 14 residues. The CDR3: CASSLATGRTEAFF. The CDR3 DNA follows: TGCGCCAGCAGCTTGGCAACAGGGAGAACTGAAGCTTTCTTT. Full variable domain (rest looked up from reference TRBV5-1 and TRBJ1-1): KAGVTQTPRYLIKTRGQQVTLSCSPISGHRSVSWYQQTPGQGLQFLFEYFSETQRNKGNFPGRFSGRQFSNSRSEMNVSTLELGDSALYLCASSLATGRTEAFFGQGTRLTVV.

This clonotype was picked up a small number of times. The rearrangement links TRBV20-1 to TRBJ1-5, with D unresolved. This CDR3 contains 14 residues. CDR1 is DFQATT and CDR2 is SNEGSKA in the germline V gene (reference sequence). V was cut by 4 bases and J by 0 bases, with 10 bases left in between. The CDR3 loop reads CSATDVSSNQPQHF. CDR3 in DNA: TGCAGTGCTACCGACGTTAGTAGCAATCAGCCCCAGCATTTT.

This clonotype came up a few times. The chain uses TRBV30 and TRBJ1-1; D is ambiguous. The CDR3 is 15 residues long. V was shortened by 0 bases and J by 5 bases, with 16 bases between the two germline ends. Germline loops: CDR1 GTSNPN, CDR2 SVGIG (reference sequence). This CDR3 is CAWSVLGSKRTEAFF. CDR3 coding DNA: TGTGCCTGGAGTGTACTAGGCAGTAAGAGGACTGAAGCTTTCTTT.

The chain carries TRBV27 and TRBJ2-1, with 14 bases lining up with TRBD2. Trimming removed 10 bases from V and 9 bases from J; junction bases left unmatched: 8. Germline CDR1 and CDR2: MNHEY and SMNVEV (reference sequence). The length of the CDR3 is 14 residues. The CDR3, as DNA: TGTGCCACCTCGGGACTAGCGGGAGTAGCTGAGCAGTTCTTC. This codes for CATSGLAGVAEQFF.

The chain couples TRBV7-9 to TRBJ2-5; no definite D call. V shed 8 bases and J shed 5 bases, with 18 bases lying between them. CDR3 size: 14 residues. Germline V gives CDR1 SEHNR, CDR2 FQNEAQ (reference sequence). Here the CDR3 reads CASSPRGEFETQYF. CDR3 DNA sequence: TGTGCCAGCTCTCCTCGAGGTGAATTCGAGACCCAGTACTTC.

In this sample, this clonotype turned up a few times. This sequence joins TRBV12-3 or TRBV12-4 and TRBJ1-2, with D maybe TRBD1 (5 bases). This CDR3 is built from 16 residues. Trimming removed 5 bases at V and 0 bases at J, with 16 bases between. Here the CDR3 DNA reads TGTGCCAGCAGTCACCTTCCCCCACAGGCTAACTATGGCTACACCTTC. This gives the protein CASSHLPPQANYGYTF.

The rearrangement uses TRBV12-3 or TRBV12-4 and TRBJ1-1; TRBD1 matches at 8 bases. Trimming took 6 bases from V and 3 from J; bases not matched to a gene: 9. This CDR3 is built from 15 residues. The CDR3 loop is CASRQTGQAHTEAFF. The CDR3 nucleotides are TGTGCCAGCAGACAAACGGGACAGGCTCACACTGAAGCTTTCTTT.

The chain carries TRBV4-1 and TRBJ2-7; D is undetermined. Germline lookup yields CDR1 MGHRA and CDR2 YSYEKL. The CDR3 contains 14 residues. V lost 1 base, J lost 3 bases, and 10 bases lay in between. The CDR3 loop reads CASSQGNPGYEQYF. CDR3 DNA sequence: TGCGCCAGCAGCCAAGGGAATCCGGGCTACGAGCAGTACTTC.

The J gene is TRBJ2-7, the V gene TRBV10-3; no clear D gene. CDR3 length equals 13 residues. V was cut by 2 bases and J by 2 bases, with 7 bases left in between. The V gene's germline CDR1 is ENHRY and CDR2 SYGVKD. As DNA, the CDR3 is TGTGCCATCAGTGAGATGCTAGCCTACGAGCAGTACTTC. It codes for CAISEMLAYEQYF.

This clonotype has more than one count but fewer than ten. V and J are TRBV12-3 or TRBV12-4 and TRBJ2-1, with 9 positions matching TRBD1. V lost 7 bases and J lost 3; bases outside the gene matches: 7. The CDR3 has 15 amino acids. The CDR3 DNA follows: TGTGCCAGCAACCCACAGGGGGCTCGCTACAATGAGCAGTTCTTC. This codes for CASNPQGARYNEQFF.

V and J are TRBV19 and TRBJ1-1, with D perhaps TRBD1 (5 bases). The CDR3 sequence is 13 residues long. The V gene lost 4 bases and the J gene lost 4 bases, with 10 bases spanning the gap. Germline V gene data show CDR1 as LNHDA and CDR2 as SQIVND (reference sequence). Here the CDR3 reads CASSTREGTEAFF. The CDR3 coding sequence is TGTGCCAGTAGTACCAGGGAAGGCACTGAAGCTTTCTTT.

In this sample, this clonotype turned up a few times. The chain combines TRBV29-1 with TRBJ2-3, with a possible D match to TRBD2 (6 bases). Germline V CDR1 and CDR2: SQVTM, ANQGSEA. The CDR3 has 14 residues. Between the trimmed V and J ends, which lost 6 bases and 1 base, there was a span of 14 bases. CDR3 nucleotides: TGCAGCGTGGGGGGACGGTTTGGCACAGATACGCAGTATTTT. This codes for CSVGGRFGTDTQYF.

The rearrangement joins TRBV7-9 to TRBJ2-4, with D possibly being TRBD1 (7 bases). From germline, CDR1 is SEHNR and CDR2 FQNEAQ (reference sequence). The CDR3 has 15 residues. V lost 3 bases and J 0 bases, leaving 9 bases between the germline ends. CDR3 nucleotides: TGTGCCAGCAGCTTCAGGGGGGTAGCCAAAAACATTCAGTACTTC. Translating gives CASSFRGVAKNIQYF.

V gene TRBV29-1 combines with J gene TRBJ2-6; 13 bases are shared with TRBD2. In germline, CDR1 is SQVTM, CDR2 ANQGSEA. The V and J ends lost 5 bases and 1 base, in that order; junction bases with no gene match: 14. This CDR3 spans 20 amino acids. DNA of the CDR3: TGCAGCGTTTTTTGGACTAGCGGGAGTTCTCGCGAATCTGGGGCCAACGTCCTGACTTTC. Protein product: CSVFWTSGSSRESGANVLTF.

J is TRBJ2-3 and V is TRBV20-1, with 11 bases fitting TRBD1. Looked up from germline, CDR1 is DFQATT and CDR2 is SNEGSKA (reference sequence). V trimming: 1 base; J trimming: 4 bases; junction bases outside the gene matches: 4. This CDR3 is built from 15 residues. CDR3 residues: CSARAWGQGADTQYF. The CDR3 DNA reads TGCAGTGCTAGAGCATGGGGACAGGGGGCAGATACGCAGTATTTT.

This clonotype was found many times. V gene TRBV6-6 combines with J gene TRBJ2-7; D unclear. Germline V gene data show CDR1 as MNHNY and CDR2 as SVGAGI (reference sequence). The CDR3 runs to 12 residues. V gave up 8 bases and J gave up 2 bases, with 10 bases separating them. The DNA of the CDR3 is TGTGCCAGCGGTCCCGTTACCTACGAGCAGTACTTC. Amino acids: CASGPVTYEQYF.

This clonotype showed up just a few times. The chain has TRBV5-1 and TRBJ2-1, with 9 bases identical to TRBD1. Germline values: CDR1 SGHRS, CDR2 YFSETQ. The CDR3 has 15 amino acids. V lost 3 bases, J lost 9 bases, and 10 bases stayed unmatched. The CDR3 nucleotides read TGCGCCAGCAGCTGGGGACAGGGAGCCCGGGGTGAGCAGTTCTTC. It encodes CASSWGQGARGEQFF.

This clonotype was found once. The rearrangement links TRBV3-1 to TRBJ2-7; D may be TRBD1 or TRBD2 (5 bases each). The germline V and J ends were trimmed by 8 bases and 6 bases, with 14 bases remaining between them. Germline-derived CDR1 and CDR2 are LGHDT and YNNKEL (reference sequence). The CDR3 runs 12 residues. The CDR3 protein is CASLAGSGEQYF. The CDR3 coding sequence is TGTGCCAGCCTCGCAGGGAGCGGCGAGCAGTACTTC.

Remarks on this clonotype: Its ends do not fully match the called genes, so a read error is possible. V is TRBV12-3 or TRBV12-4 and J is TRBJ2-1; 8 nucleotides agree with TRBD2. The CDR3 has 17 residues. CDR3 amino acids: CASCLAPGGPSYNEQFF. In nucleotides, the CDR3 is TGTGCCAGCTGTTTAGCCCCGGGAGGGCCATCCTACAATGAGCAGTTCTTC.

The CDR3 reads CASSLRDTPGYEQYF. The CDR3 DNA is TGCGCCAGCAGCTTGCGGGACACCCCCGGGTACGAGCAGTACTTC. The gene calls are TRBV5-1 and TRBJ2-7, with a possible D match to TRBD1 (6 bases). The CDR3 sequence is 15 residues long. Germline lookup yields CDR1 SGHRS and CDR2 YFSETQ. Deletions cut 1 base from V and 4 bases from J, with 15 bases between. The variable domain in full, completed from reference TRBV5-1 and TRBJ2-7, reads KAGVTQTPRYLIKTRGQQVTLSCSPISGHRSVSWYQQTPGQGLQFLFEYFSETQRNKGNFPGRFSGRQFSNSRSEMNVSTLELGDSALYLCASSLRDTPGYEQYFGPGTRLTVT.

This chain uses TRBV4-2 with TRBJ2-1; no clear D gene. Germline-derived CDR1 and CDR2 are LGHNA and YNFKEQ. CDR3 length: 15 residues. With 8 bases removed from V and 0 bases from J, the gap between germline ends came to 14 bases. The CDR3 loop is CASRPYIRSYNEQFF. In nucleotides, the CDR3 is TGTGCCAGCCGCCCCTACATCCGCTCCTACAATGAGCAGTTCTTC.

The rearrangement joins TRBV10-1 to TRBJ1-1; 9 bases map to TRBD1. Germline lookup yields CDR1 WNHNN and CDR2 SYGVQD (reference sequence). V was clipped by 6 bases and J by 0 bases; unmatched bases: 2. The CDR3 sequence is 14 residues long. CDR3 bases: TGCGCCAGCAGCCGGGACAGGGTGAACACTGAAGCTTTCTTT. This sequence encodes CASSRDRVNTEAFF.